Included here is one TCR beta chain sequence, with context. Sequenced by immunoSEQ multiplex PCR; TCRdb stores in-frame clones only, minus some. Of about 66,000 clones in the sample, about 85% were seen once. Germline-derived CDR1 and CDR2 are SGHRS and YFSETQ. The V and J ends lost 0 bases and 0 bases respectively, with 5 bases between them. This CDR3 has 14 residues. The data belong to a study of OX40 agonist ivuxolimab in advanced cancers. The rearrangement joins TRBV5-1 to TRBJ2-3, with a tentative D call TRBD1 (5 bases). This specimen was CD4+ or CD8+ T cells sorted from blood, taken in a trial of the OX40 agonist ivuxolimab. This clonotype was sampled from an adult with an advanced solid tumor such as melanoma, head and neck, liver or kidney cancer. CDR3 sequence: CASSLGTSTDTQYF. The CDR3 DNA follows: TGCGCCAGCAGCTTGGGGACAAGCACAGATACGCAGTATTTT.